This TCR beta chain was recovered during a study of cytomegalovirus exposure and HLA in healthy donors. The V end was cut by 3 bases, the J end by 3 bases, with 11 bases between. The CDR3 extends over 14 amino acids. Looked up from germline, CDR1 is MNHEY and CDR2 is SMNVEV (reference sequence). Primers included in the PCR were 60 Vbeta and 13 Jbeta primers. The repertoire was sequenced with immunoSEQ multiplex PCR; TCRdb's copy has only in-frame clones and lacks some. The data show fewer than 200,000 clones, with roughly 84% seen just once and 0.2% to 0.3% held by the top ten. The sequence was collected from a girl under three years old in good health and CMV-seronegative. The sequenced sample was PBMCs. The chain is built from TRBV27 and TRBJ1-1, with a possible D match to TRBD1 (6 bases). The CDR3 spells CASSFAGAYTEAFF. The CDR3 nucleotides read TGTGCCAGCAGTTTCGCAGGGGCCTACACTGAAGCTTTCTTT.